This T cell receptor (beta chain) was retrieved from a study of cytomegalovirus exposure and HLA in healthy donors. Whole-study findings and limits: Some highly shared sequence variants likely arose as a pipeline artifact. About 87% or about 30% of the time was how often most TCR beta V segments were productive, according to an earlier analysis. In a later analysis, a missense DCLRE1C variant was linked to TCR beta V- and J-gene trimming.

There are 15 residues in the CDR3. V dropped 6 bases and J dropped 4 bases, with 19 bases sitting between them. Germline CDR1 and CDR2: SGHDT and YYEEEE. 60 Vbeta and 13 Jbeta primers were used in PCR. This table comes from immunoSEQ multiplex PCR, and its TCRdb copy is limited to in-frame clones, with some not included. Found here are approximately 61,000 clones, over 60% of them singletons; the top ten hold roughly 3%. As regards this clone: The antigen remains undetermined.

Material for sequencing was PBMCs. The V gene is TRBV5-6, the J gene TRBJ1-2; D uncertain. This receptor was obtained from a woman in her forties or fifties in good health and CMV-seronegative. CDR3 amino acids: CASTSIGRDGYGYTF. The CDR3 nucleotides read TGTGCCAGCACCTCCATAGGCCGGGATGGCTATGGCTACACCTTC.